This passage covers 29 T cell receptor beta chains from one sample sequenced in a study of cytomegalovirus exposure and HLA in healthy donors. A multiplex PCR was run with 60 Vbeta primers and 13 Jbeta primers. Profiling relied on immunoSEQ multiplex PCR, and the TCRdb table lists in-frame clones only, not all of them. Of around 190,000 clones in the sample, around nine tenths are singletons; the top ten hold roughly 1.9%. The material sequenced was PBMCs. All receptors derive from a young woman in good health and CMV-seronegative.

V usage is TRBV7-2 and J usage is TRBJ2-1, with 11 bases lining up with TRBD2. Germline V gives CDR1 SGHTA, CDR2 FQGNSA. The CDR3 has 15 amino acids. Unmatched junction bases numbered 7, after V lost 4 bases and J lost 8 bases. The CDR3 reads CASSSLLAGDHEQFF. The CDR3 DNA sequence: TGTGCCAGCAGCTCCCTACTAGCGGGAGATCATGAGCAGTTCTTC.

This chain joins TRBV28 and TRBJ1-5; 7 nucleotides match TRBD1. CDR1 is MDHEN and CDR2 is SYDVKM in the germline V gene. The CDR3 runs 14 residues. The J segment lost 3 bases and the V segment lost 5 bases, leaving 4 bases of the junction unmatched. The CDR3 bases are TGTGCCAGCAGTCCCGGACAGGCCAATCAGCCCCAGCATTTT. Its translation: CASSPGQANQPQHF.

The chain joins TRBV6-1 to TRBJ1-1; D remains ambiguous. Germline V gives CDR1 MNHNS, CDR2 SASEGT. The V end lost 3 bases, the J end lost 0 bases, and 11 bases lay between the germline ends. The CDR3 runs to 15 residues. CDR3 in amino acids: CASSDRVALNTEAFF. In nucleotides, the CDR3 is TGTGCCAGCAGTGATCGGGTGGCCTTGAACACTGAAGCTTTCTTT.

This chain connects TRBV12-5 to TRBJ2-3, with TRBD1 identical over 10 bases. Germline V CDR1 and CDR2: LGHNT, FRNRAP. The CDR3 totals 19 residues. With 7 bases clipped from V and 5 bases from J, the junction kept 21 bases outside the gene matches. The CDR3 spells CASESSGDQGTGEGDTQYF. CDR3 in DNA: TGTGCTAGTGAAAGTTCCGGGGATCAAGGGACAGGGGAAGGAGATACGCAGTATTTT.

The CDR3 nucleotides read TGCGCCAGCAGCCAACCCAAGGGGGGGAGGTCCGGGGAGCTGTTTTTT. The encoded protein is CASSQPKGGRSGELFF. The V and J genes are TRBV4-1 and TRBJ2-2; D possibly corresponds to TRBD2 (7 bases). From germline, CDR1 is MGHRA and CDR2 YSYEKL. The CDR3 is 16 amino acids. Trimming removed 2 bases at V and 6 bases at J, with 16 bases between.

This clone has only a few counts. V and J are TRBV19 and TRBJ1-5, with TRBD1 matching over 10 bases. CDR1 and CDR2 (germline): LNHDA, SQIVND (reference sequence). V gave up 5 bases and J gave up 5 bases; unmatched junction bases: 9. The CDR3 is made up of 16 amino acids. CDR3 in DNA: TGTGCCAGTAGTCCACGGACAGGGGGTTTGTATCAGCCCCAGCATTTT. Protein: CASSPRTGGLYQPQHF.

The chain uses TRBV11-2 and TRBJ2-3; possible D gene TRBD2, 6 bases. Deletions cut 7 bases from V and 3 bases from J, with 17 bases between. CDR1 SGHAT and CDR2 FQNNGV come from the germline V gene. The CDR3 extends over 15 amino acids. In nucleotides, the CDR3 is TGTGCCAGCACCGAGGAGGGTTTGCCGACAGATACGCAGTATTTT. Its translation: CASTEEGLPTDTQYF. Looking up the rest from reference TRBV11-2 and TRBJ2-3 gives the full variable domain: EAGVAQSPRYKIIEKRQSVAFWCNPISGHATLYWYQQILGQGPKLLIQFQNNGVVDDSQLPKDRFSAERLKGVDSTLKIQPAKLEDSAVYLCASTEEGLPTDTQYFGPGTRLTVL.

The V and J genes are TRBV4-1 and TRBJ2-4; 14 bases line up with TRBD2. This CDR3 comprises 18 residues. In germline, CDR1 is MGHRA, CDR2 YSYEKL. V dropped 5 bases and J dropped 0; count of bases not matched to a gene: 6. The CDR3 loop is CASSEGLAGVLAKNIQYF. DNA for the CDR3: TGCGCCAGCAGCGAGGGACTAGCGGGGGTCCTAGCCAAAAACATTCAGTACTTC.

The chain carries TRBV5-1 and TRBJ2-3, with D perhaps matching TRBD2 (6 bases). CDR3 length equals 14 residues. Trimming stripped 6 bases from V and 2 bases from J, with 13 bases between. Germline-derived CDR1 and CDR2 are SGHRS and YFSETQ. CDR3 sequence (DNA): TGCGCCAGCACGGTCGGGGGACTCACAGATACGCAGTATTTT. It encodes CASTVGGLTDTQYF. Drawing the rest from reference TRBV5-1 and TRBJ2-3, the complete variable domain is KAGVTQTPRYLIKTRGQQVTLSCSPISGHRSVSWYQQTPGQGLQFLFEYFSETQRNKGNFPGRFSGRQFSNSRSEMNVSTLELGDSALYLCASTVGGLTDTQYFGPGTRLTVL.

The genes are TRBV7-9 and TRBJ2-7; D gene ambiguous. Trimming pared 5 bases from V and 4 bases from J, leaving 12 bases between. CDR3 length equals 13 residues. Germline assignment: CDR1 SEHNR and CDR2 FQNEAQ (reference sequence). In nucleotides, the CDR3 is TGTGCCAGCAGCCCAGGCCATACATACGAGCAGTACTTC. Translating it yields CASSPGHTYEQYF.

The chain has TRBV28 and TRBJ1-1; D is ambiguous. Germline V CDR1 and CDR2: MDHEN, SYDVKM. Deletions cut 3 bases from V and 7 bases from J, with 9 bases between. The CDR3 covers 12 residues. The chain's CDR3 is CASSLLGYEAFF. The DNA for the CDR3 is TGTGCCAGCAGTTTGTTGGGCTATGAAGCTTTCTTT.

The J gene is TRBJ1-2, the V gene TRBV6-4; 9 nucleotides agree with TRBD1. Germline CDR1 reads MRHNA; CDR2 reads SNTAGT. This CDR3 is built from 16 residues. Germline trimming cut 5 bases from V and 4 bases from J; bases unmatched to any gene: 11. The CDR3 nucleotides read TGTGCCAGCAGTAACACTCCGGGACAGGGCGGCTATGGCTACACCTTC. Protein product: CASSNTPGQGGYGYTF.

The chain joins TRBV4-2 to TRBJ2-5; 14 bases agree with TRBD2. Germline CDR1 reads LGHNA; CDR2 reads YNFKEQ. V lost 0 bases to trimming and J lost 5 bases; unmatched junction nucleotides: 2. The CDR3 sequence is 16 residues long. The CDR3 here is CASSQEGLAGVETQYF. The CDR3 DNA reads TGTGCCAGCAGCCAAGAGGGACTAGCGGGAGTTGAGACCCAGTACTTC.

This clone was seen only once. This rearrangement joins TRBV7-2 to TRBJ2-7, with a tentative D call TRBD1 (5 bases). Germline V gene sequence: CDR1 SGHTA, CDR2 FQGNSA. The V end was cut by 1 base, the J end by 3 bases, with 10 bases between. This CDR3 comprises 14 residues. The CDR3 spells CASSLGGPYYEQYF. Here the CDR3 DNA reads TGTGCCAGCAGCTTAGGGGGCCCGTACTACGAGCAGTACTTC.

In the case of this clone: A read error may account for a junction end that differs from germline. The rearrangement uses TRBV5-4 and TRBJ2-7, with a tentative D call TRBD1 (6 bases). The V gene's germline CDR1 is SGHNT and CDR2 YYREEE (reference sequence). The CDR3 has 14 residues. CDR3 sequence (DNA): TGTGCCAGCAGCTTTAGTGTTGGGAACAGGGATGTACGCTTC. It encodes CASSFSVGNRDVRF.

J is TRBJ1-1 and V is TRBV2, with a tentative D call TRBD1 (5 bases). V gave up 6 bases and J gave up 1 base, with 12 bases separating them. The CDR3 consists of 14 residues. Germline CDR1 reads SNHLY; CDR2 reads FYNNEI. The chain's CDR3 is CASREGGTNTEAFF. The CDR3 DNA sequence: TGTGCCAGCAGGGAGGGAGGGACGAACACTGAAGCTTTCTTT.

The CDR3 DNA reads TGTGCCAGCTCACCATCCGGCCGGGTCCTCTCTGGGGCCAACGTCCTGACTTTC. Its protein is CASSPSGRVLSGANVLTF. J is TRBJ2-6 and V is TRBV18; D gene uncertain. The CDR3 is 18 residues long. V lost 2 bases and J 0 bases, leaving 14 bases between the germline ends. CDR1 is KGHSH and CDR2 is LQKENI in the germline V gene.

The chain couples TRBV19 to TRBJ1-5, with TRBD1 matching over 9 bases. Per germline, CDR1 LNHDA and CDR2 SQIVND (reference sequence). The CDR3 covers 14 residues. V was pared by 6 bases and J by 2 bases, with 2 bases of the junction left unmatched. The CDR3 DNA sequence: TGTGCCAGTAGGGGACAGGGCGGCAATCAGCCCCAGCATTTT. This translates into CASRGQGGNQPQHF.

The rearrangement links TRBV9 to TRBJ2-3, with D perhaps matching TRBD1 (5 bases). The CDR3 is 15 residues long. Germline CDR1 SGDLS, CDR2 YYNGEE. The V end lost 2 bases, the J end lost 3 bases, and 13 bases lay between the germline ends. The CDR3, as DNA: TGTGCCAGCAGCGTTGACAGTTCCTGGACAGATACGCAGTATTTT. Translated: CASSVDSSWTDTQYF.

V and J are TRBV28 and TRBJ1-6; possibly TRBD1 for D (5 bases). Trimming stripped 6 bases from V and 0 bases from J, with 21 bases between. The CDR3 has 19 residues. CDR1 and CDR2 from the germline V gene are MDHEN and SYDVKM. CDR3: CASSLRQIRGHSYNSPLHF. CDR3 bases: TGTGCCAGCAGCCTCCGACAGATAAGGGGCCACTCCTATAATTCACCCCTCCACTTT. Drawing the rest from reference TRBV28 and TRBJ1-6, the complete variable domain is DVKVTQSSRYLVKRTGEKVFLECVQDMDHENMFWYRQDPGLGLRLIYFSYDVKMKEKGDIPEGYSVSREKKERFSLILESASTNQTSMYLCASSLRQIRGHSYNSPLHFGNGTRLTVT.

Written as DNA, the CDR3 is TGCGCCAGCAGCAACGGACAGGGGGCGGTCACTGAAGCTTTCTTT. It translates to CASSNGQGAVTEAFF. This chain uses TRBV5-1 with TRBJ1-1, with TRBD1 matching 11 bases. The CDR3 has 15 amino acids. Per the germline V gene, CDR1 is SGHRS and CDR2 is YFSETQ. The V gene end was trimmed by 4 bases and the J gene end by 4 bases; junction bases not matched to a gene: 6.

The CDR3 DNA reads as TGCGCCAGCAGCCAAGATCGGGGAACAGACACGCTTACTTATGGCTACACCTTC. This sequence encodes CASSQDRGTDTLTYGYTF. The V call is TRBV4-3, the J call TRBJ1-2; D is unresolved. Germline V gene data show CDR1 as LGHNA and CDR2 as YSLEER. This CDR3 comprises 18 residues. Between the trimmed V and J ends, which lost 0 bases and 5 bases, there was a span of 22 bases.

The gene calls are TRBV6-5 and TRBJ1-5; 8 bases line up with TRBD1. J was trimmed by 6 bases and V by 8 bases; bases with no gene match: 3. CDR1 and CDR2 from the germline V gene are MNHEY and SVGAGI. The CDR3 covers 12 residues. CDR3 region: CASGQGGQPQHF. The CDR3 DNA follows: TGTGCCAGCGGACAGGGCGGTCAGCCCCAGCATTTT.

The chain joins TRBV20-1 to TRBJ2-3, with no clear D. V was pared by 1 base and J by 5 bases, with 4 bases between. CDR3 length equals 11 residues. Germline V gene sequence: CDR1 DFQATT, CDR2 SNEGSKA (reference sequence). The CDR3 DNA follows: TGCAGTGCTAGAGCGGTAGATACGCAGTATTTT. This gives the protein CSARAVDTQYF.

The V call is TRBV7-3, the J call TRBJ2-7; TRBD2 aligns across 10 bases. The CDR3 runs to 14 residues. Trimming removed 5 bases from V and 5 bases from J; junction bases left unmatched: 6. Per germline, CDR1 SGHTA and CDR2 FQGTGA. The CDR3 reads CASSRLAGSDEQYF. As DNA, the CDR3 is TGTGCCAGCAGCCGACTAGCGGGCTCAGACGAGCAGTACTTC.

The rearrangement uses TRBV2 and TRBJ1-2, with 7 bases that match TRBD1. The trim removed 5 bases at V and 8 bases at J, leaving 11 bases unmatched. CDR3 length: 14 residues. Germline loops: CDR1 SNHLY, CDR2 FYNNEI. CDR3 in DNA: TGTGCCAGCAGTTTTCCCGACAGGGTAGGAGGCTACACCTTC. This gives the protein CASSFPDRVGGYTF.

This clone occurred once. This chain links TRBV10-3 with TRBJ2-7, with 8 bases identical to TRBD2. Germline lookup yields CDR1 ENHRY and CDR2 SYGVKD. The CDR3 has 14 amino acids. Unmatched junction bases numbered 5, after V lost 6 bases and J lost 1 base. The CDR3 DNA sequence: TGTGCCATCAGACCCGGGAGGGGTTCCTACGAGCAGTACTTC. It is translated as CAIRPGRGSYEQYF.

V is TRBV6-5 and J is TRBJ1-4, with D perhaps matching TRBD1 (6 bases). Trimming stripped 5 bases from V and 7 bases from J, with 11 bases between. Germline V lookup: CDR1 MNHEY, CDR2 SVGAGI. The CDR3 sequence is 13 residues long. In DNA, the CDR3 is TGTGCCAGCAGTGAAGACAGGTTTGAAAAACTGTTTTTT. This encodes CASSEDRFEKLFF.

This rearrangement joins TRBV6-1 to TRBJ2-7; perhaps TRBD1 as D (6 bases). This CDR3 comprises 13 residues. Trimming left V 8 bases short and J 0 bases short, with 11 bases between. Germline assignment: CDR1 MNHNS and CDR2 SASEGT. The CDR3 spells CASRDIHSYEQYF. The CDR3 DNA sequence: TGTGCCAGCCGGGACATCCACTCCTACGAGCAGTACTTC.